This T cell receptor beta chain originates from a study of T cell changes during pregnancy in multiple sclerosis. Clones were read by immunoSEQ multiplex PCR, and TCRdb kept only the in-frame ones, dropping some. Of roughly 120,000 clones listed, about 94% are singletons. Germline loops: CDR1 GTSNPN, CDR2 SVGIG (reference sequence). Trimming left V 0 bases short and J 3 bases short, with 15 bases between. CDR3 length: 16 residues. The material sequenced was peripheral blood, taken before pregnancy. The TCR sequence derives from a female donor with multiple sclerosis, enrolled in a pregnancy study. The chain combines TRBV30 with TRBJ1-3; D might be TRBD1 (5 bases). CDR3 nucleotides: TGTGCCTGGAGTGTACCCGGGGGGATAGGTGGAAACACCATATATTTT. It specifies CAWSVPGGIGGNTIYF.